The subject of this entry is one T cell receptor beta chain. The data derive from a study of blood T cell repertoires in COVID-19. About the research overall: From T cells, B-cell-depleted T cells, or PBMCs came the material, which was cDNA or gDNA.

Authors' methods: Reference gene primer amplification yielded estimated nucleated cell counts. Only in-frame clones appear in the TCRdb table, and some are missing; sequencing was by immunoSEQ multiplex PCR. V, J and clone size derive from that table, while D and trimming were established from the DNA sequence. The sample includes under 70,000 clones, under 90% seen only once; the top ten take 10% to 15%. This receptor was taken from a woman of 80 years or more with acute or convalescent COVID-19. Sequencing used peripheral blood.

CDR3: CATSSWFSNGYTF. The DNA of the CDR3 is TGTGCCACCAGCAGTTGGTTCAGTAATGGCTACACCTTC. V is TRBV15 and J is TRBJ1-2; D not resolved. The CDR3 is made up of 13 amino acids. Trimming took off 3 bases at V and 6 bases at J, with 11 bases between the two ends. Per germline, CDR1 LNHNV and CDR2 YYDKDF (reference sequence).